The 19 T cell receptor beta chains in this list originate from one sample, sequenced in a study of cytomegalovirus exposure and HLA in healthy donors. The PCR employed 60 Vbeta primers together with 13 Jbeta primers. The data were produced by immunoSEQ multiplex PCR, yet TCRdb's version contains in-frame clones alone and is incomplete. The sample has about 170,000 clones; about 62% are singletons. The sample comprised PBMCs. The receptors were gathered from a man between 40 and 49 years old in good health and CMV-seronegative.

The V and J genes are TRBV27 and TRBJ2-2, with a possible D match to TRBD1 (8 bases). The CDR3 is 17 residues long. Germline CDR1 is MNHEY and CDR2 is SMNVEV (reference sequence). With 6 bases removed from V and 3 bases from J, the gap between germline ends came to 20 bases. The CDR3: CASRHRGGREHTGELFF. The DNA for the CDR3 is TGTGCCAGCAGGCACAGGGGGGGACGGGAGCACACCGGGGAGCTGTTTTTT.

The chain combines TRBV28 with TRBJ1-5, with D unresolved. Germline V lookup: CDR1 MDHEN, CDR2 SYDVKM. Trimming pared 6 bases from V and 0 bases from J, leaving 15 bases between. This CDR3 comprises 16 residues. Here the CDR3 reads CASSEAAIYSNQPQHF. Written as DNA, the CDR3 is TGTGCCAGCAGCGAGGCAGCCATTTATAGCAATCAGCCCCAGCATTTT.

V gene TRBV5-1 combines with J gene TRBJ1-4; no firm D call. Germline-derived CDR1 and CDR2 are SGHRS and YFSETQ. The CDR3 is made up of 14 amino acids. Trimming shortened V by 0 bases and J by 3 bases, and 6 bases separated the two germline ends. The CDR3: CASSLGAANEKLFF. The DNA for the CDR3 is TGCGCCAGCAGCTTGGGGGCAGCTAATGAAAAACTGTTTTTT.

CDR3 sequence (DNA): TGTGCCAGCAGTTACGGGCCTAATCAGCCCCAGCATTTT. Its protein product is CASSYGPNQPQHF. This rearrangement joins TRBV6-5 to TRBJ1-5; D unresolved. Germline CDR1 MNHEY, CDR2 SVGAGI. V was cut by 2 bases and J by 4 bases, with 6 bases left in between. The CDR3 contains 13 residues.

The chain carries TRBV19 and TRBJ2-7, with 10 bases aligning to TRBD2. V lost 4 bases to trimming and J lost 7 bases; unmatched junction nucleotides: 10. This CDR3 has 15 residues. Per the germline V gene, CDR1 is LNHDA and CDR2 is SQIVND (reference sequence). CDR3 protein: CASSTRSGGPWEQYF. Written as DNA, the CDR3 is TGTGCCAGTAGTACTCGTAGCGGGGGGCCTTGGGAGCAGTACTTC.

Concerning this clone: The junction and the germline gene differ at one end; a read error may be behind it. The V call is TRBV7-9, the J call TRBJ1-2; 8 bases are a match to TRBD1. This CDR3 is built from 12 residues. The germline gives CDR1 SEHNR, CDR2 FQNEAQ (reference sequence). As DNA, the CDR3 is TGTTCCAGCAGCTTGGACAGGGTCGGCTACACCTTC. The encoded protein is CSSSLDRVGYTF.

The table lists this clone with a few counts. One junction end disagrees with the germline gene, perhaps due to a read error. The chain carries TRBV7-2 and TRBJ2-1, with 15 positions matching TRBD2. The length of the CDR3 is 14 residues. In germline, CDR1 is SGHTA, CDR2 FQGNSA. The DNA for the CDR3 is TGTGCCAGCAGCTCTATGGGGACTAGCGGGAGGAAAGTCTTC. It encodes CASSSMGTSGRKVF.

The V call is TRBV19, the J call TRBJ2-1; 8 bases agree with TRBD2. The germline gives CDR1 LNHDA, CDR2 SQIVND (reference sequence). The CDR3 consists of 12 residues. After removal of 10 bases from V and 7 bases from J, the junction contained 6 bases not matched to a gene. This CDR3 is CATGLARNEQFF. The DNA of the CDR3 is TGTGCCACTGGACTAGCACGGAATGAGCAGTTCTTC.

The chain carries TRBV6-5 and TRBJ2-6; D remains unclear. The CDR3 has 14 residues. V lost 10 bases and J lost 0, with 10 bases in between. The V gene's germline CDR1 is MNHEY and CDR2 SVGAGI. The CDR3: CATKAHSGANVLTF. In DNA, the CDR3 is TGTGCCACCAAAGCCCACTCTGGGGCCAACGTCCTGACTTTC.

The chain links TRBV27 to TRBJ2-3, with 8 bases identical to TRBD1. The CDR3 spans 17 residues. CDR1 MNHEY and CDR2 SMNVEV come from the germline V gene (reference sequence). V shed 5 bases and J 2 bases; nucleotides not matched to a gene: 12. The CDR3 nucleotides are TGTGCCAGCAGTGCACACCTGACAGGGGACAACACAGATACGCAGTATTTT. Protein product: CASSAHLTGDNTDTQYF.

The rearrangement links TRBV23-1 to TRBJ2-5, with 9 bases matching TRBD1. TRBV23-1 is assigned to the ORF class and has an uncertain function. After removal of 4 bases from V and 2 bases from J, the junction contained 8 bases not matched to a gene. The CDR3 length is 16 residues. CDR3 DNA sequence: TGCGCCAGCAGTCCATTCGGCGGGACAGGGCAAGAGACCCAGTACTTC. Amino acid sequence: CASSPFGGTGQETQYF.

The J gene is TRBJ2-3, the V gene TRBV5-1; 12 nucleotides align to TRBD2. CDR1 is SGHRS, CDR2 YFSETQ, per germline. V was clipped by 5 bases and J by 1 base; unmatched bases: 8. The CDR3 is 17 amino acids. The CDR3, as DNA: TGCGCCAGCAGTAGGAGACTAGCGGGAGTTGGCACAGATACGCAGTATTTT. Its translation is CASSRRLAGVGTDTQYF. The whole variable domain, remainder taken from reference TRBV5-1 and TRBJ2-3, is KAGVTQTPRYLIKTRGQQVTLSCSPISGHRSVSWYQQTPGQGLQFLFEYFSETQRNKGNFPGRFSGRQFSNSRSEMNVSTLELGDSALYLCASSRRLAGVGTDTQYFGPGTRLTVL.

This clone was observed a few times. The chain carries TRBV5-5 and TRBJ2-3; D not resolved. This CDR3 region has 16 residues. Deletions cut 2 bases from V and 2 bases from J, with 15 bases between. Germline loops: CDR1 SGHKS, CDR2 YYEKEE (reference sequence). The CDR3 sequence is CASSLTLSSLTDTQYF. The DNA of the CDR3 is TGTGCCAGCAGCTTAACTCTCTCGTCCCTCACAGATACGCAGTATTTT.

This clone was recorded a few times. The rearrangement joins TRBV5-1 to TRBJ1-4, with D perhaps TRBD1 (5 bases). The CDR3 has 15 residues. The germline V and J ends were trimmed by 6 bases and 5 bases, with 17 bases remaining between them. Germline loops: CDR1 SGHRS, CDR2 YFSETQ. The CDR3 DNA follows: TGCGCCAGCACCCCTTCGACAGCGTCCAATGAAAAACTGTTTTTT. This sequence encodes CASTPSTASNEKLFF.

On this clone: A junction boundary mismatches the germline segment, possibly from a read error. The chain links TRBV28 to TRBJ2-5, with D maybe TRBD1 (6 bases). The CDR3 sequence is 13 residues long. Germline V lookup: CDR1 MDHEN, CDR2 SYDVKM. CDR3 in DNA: TGTGCCAGCAGTTTTAGGGGGAAAGAGGCCCAGTACTTC. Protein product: CASSFRGKEAQYF. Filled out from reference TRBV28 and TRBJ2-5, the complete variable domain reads DVKVTQSSRYLVKRTGEKVFLECVQDMDHENMFWYRQDPGLGLRLIYFSYDVKMKEKGDIPEGYSVSREKKERFSLILESASTNQTSMYLCASSFRGKEAQYFGPGTRLLVL.

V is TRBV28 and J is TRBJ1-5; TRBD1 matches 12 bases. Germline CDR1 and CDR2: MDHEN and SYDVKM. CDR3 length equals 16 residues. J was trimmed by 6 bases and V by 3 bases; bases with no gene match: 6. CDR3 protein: CASSLQGTGGLQPQHF. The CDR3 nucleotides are TGTGCCAGCAGTTTGCAGGGGACAGGGGGCCTTCAGCCCCAGCATTTT.

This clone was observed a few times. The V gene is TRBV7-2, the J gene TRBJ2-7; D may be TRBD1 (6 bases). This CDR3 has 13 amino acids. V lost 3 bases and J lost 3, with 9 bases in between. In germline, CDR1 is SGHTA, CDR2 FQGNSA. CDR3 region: CASSFNRDYEQYF. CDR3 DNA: TGTGCCAGCAGCTTTAACAGGGACTACGAGCAGTACTTC. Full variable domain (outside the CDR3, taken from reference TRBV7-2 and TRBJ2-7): GAGVSQSPSNKVTEKGKDVELRCDPISGHTALYWYRQSLGQGLEFLIYFQGNSAPDKSGLPSDRFSAERTGGSVSTLTIQRTQQEDSAVYLCASSFNRDYEQYFGPGTRLTVT.

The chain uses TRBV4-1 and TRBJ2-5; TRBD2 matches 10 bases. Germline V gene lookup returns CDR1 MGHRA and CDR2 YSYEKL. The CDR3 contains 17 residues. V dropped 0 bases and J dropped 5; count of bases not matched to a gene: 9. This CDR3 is CASSQERGKRGGETQYF. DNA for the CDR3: TGCGCCAGCAGCCAAGAAAGGGGCAAGCGGGGGGGGGAGACCCAGTACTTC.

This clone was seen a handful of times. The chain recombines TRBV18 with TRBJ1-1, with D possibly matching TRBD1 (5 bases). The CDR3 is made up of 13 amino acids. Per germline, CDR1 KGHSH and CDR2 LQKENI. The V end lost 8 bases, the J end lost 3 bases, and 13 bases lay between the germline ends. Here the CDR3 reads CASRTRLDTEAFF. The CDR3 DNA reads TGTGCCAGCCGGACAAGACTGGACACTGAAGCTTTCTTT. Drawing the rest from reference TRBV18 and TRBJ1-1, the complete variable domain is NAGVMQNPRHLVRRRGQEARLRCSPMKGHSHVYWYRQLPEEGLKFMVYLQKENIIDESGMPKERFSAEFPKEGPSILRIQQVVRGDSAAYFCASRTRLDTEAFFGQGTRLTVV.